The present T cell receptor beta chain was sequenced within a study of T cell responses to AZD1222 COVID-19 vaccine. For this clone: Its target is not known.

Looked up from germline, CDR1 is SGHAT and CDR2 is FQNNGV. The CDR3 contains 16 residues. V lost 2 bases and J lost 2; bases outside the gene matches: 6. Here immunoSEQ multiplex PCR was the method, and the copy in TCRdb shows in-frame clones only, minus some. The data contain some 130,000 clones, approximately 87% of them seen just once; the ten biggest clones take up 3% to 4%. Study findings and constraints: Spike regions recognized by vaccine-associated CD4 TCRs spanned the protein, led by 160-218 and 743-854. Within unmutated variant regions lay the reported targets of nearly half of spike-specific TCRs. Samples come after the peak T cell response, not at day 14. Most donors were white British, females outnumbered males, and clonal diversity was possibly underestimated.

The chain combines TRBV11-2 with TRBJ2-7; TRBD2 matches 10 bases. The material sequenced was peripheral blood, taken on day 0 of AZD1222 vaccination. The sequence was obtained from an adult in good health. CDR3 sequence (DNA): TGTGCCAGCAGCTTAATAGATACTAGCGGGGCCTACGAGCAGTACTTC. The encoded protein is CASSLIDTSGAYEQYF.